The 24 T cell receptor beta chains given below trace back to one sample, sequenced in a study of shared clonotypes between healthy human individuals. Assay used: immunoSEQ multiplex PCR; TCRdb lists only in-frame clones, some missing. The sample has about 980,000 clones; roughly 72% are singletons. Sequenced input: memory CD4+ T cells sorted from blood. Subset of the sample: CD45RA-negative fraction. Receptors originate from a man aged 18 to 30 in good health.

The chain has TRBV11-3 and TRBJ2-3, with 8 nucleotides matching TRBD1. CDR1 and CDR2 (germline): SGHNT, YENEEA. The CDR3 is made up of 15 amino acids. V trimming: 5 bases; J trimming: 1 base; junction bases outside the gene matches: 5. CDR3 coding DNA: TGTGCCAGCAGCCAGACAGGGGTAGGCACAGATACGCAGTATTTT. As protein: CASSQTGVGTDTQYF.

On this clone itself: This sample also contains other DNA sequences that code for the same CDR3. The chain employs TRBV10-3 and TRBJ1-5; D gene ambiguous. Germline V gives CDR1 ENHRY, CDR2 SYGVKD. Trimming pared 2 bases from V and 0 bases from J, leaving 5 bases between. The CDR3 totals 14 residues. The chain's CDR3 is CAISEGYSNQPQHF. The CDR3, as DNA: TGTGCCATCAGTGAGGGGTATAGCAATCAGCCCCAGCATTTT.

This clone was counted between two and nine times. Other DNA sequences in this specimen translate into the identical CDR3. This chain links TRBV7-2 with TRBJ1-2; D perhaps matches TRBD1 (6 bases). Germline assignment: CDR1 SGHTA and CDR2 FQGNSA. CDR3 length: 13 amino acids. V gave up 2 bases and J gave up 2 bases, with 6 bases separating them. The CDR3 spells CASSLQGNYGYTF. The CDR3 coding sequence is TGTGCCAGCAGCTTACAGGGGAACTATGGCTACACCTTC.

The rearrangement joins TRBV5-6 to TRBJ1-2; 9 bases align to TRBD1. There are 17 residues in the CDR3. Germline V gives CDR1 SGHDT, CDR2 YYEEEE. Trimming took 3 bases from V and 5 from J; bases not matched to a gene: 14. DNA for the CDR3: TGTGCCAGCAGCTCTCCAAGTTCGGGACAGGGAGTTTATGGCTACACCTTC. Encoded protein: CASSSPSSGQGVYGYTF.

This clone was picked up one time. The V and J genes are TRBV6-1 and TRBJ2-5; D possibly corresponds to TRBD2 (6 bases). The V gene's germline CDR1 is MNHNS and CDR2 SASEGT. CDR3 length: 14 residues. Trimming took off 4 bases at V and 2 bases at J, with 11 bases between the two ends. In DNA form, the CDR3 reads TGTGCCAGCAGTGGTGGACTATTACAAGAGACCCAGTACTTC. Amino acids: CASSGGLLQETQYF.

The sample holds many counts of this clone. The V gene is TRBV4-3, the J gene TRBJ2-7, with D perhaps matching TRBD2 (5 bases). V dropped 0 bases and J dropped 3 bases, with 9 bases sitting between them. From germline, CDR1 is LGHNA and CDR2 YSLEER. The length of the CDR3 is 14 residues. The CDR3 spells CASSQDRGFYEQYF. The CDR3, as DNA: TGCGCCAGCAGCCAAGATCGAGGGTTCTACGAGCAGTACTTC.

About this clone: This sequence is one base from a far larger clone and is likely a read error. The same CDR3 is also encoded by other DNA sequences in this sample. The chain joins TRBV30 to TRBJ2-5; possible D gene TRBD2, 5 bases. The CDR3 totals 13 residues. Trimming pared 1 base from V and 1 base from J, leaving 7 bases between. Germline V CDR1 and CDR2: GTSNPN, SVGIG (reference sequence). The CDR3 nucleotides are TGTGCCTGGAGTGGAGGGCTCCAAGAGACCCAGTACTTC. Encoded protein: CAWSGGLQETQYF.

This CDR3 is CASSPFVLNTEAFF. CDR3 DNA: TGTGCCAGCAGCCCCTTCGTCCTGAACACTGAAGCTTTCTTT. This sequence joins TRBV7-9 and TRBJ1-1, with D hard to call. Germline V lookup: CDR1 SEHNR, CDR2 FQNEAQ (reference sequence). The CDR3 totals 14 residues. Trimming cost V 5 bases and J 0 bases, with 10 bases left between them.

The V and J genes are TRBV5-1 and TRBJ2-5, with 9 nucleotides matching TRBD2. The CDR3 length is 17 residues. V was pared by 4 bases and J by 5 bases, with 15 bases of the junction left unmatched. Per germline, CDR1 SGHRS and CDR2 YFSETQ. The CDR3 sequence is CASSPLSRGGAVETQYF. The CDR3 DNA reads TGCGCCAGCAGCCCATTAAGTCGCGGGGGGGCGGTCGAGACCCAGTACTTC. The full variable domain, rest sourced from reference TRBV5-1 and TRBJ2-5, is KAGVTQTPRYLIKTRGQQVTLSCSPISGHRSVSWYQQTPGQGLQFLFEYFSETQRNKGNFPGRFSGRQFSNSRSEMNVSTLELGDSALYLCASSPLSRGGAVETQYFGPGTRLLVL.

V is TRBV30 and J is TRBJ1-4; TRBD1 aligns across 8 bases. Per germline, CDR1 GTSNPN and CDR2 SVGIG (reference sequence). The CDR3 totals 14 residues. Losses at the gene ends were 0 bases for V and 8 bases for J; bases not matched to a gene: 5. CDR3 nucleotides: TGTGCCTGGAGTGTACAGGGGGTAGGGGAAAAACTGTTTTTT. Amino acids: CAWSVQGVGEKLFF.

This chain links TRBV19 with TRBJ2-1, with a possible D match to TRBD1 (6 bases). V was cut by 3 bases and J by 0 bases, with 15 bases left in between. This CDR3 region has 17 residues. Germline V gene lookup returns CDR1 LNHDA and CDR2 SQIVND (reference sequence). CDR3 residues: CASSIGQGRGSYNEQFF. The CDR3 coding sequence is TGTGCCAGTAGTATCGGGCAGGGGAGAGGCTCCTACAATGAGCAGTTCTTC.

The J gene is TRBJ2-3, the V gene TRBV4-1; D unresolved. The CDR3 spans 13 residues. V was pared by 0 bases and J by 9 bases, with 10 bases between. Germline V CDR1 and CDR2: MGHRA, YSYEKL. The CDR3 DNA is TGCGCCAGCAGCCAAGATGTCGCCCAGACGCAGTATTTT. The encoded protein is CASSQDVAQTQYF.

This clone was recorded a few times. The rearrangement uses TRBV15 and TRBJ2-5, with a possible D match to TRBD2 (6 bases). Germline CDR1 is LNHNV and CDR2 is YYDKDF (reference sequence). V was pared by 3 bases and J by 4 bases, with 9 bases between. CDR3 length equals 13 residues. This CDR3 is CATSRGEAETQYF. CDR3 coding DNA: TGTGCCACCAGCAGGGGGGAGGCAGAGACCCAGTACTTC. Drawing the rest from reference TRBV15 and TRBJ2-5, the complete variable domain is DAMVIQNPRYQVTQFGKPVTLSCSQTLNHNVMYWYQQKSSQAPKLLFHYYDKDFNNEADTPDNFQSRRPNTSFCFLDIRSPGLGDTAMYLCATSRGEAETQYFGPGTRLLVL.

This chain uses TRBV6-1 with TRBJ2-7; either TRBD1 or TRBD2 may supply D (5 bases each). V gave up 5 bases and J gave up 3 bases, with 11 bases separating them. Germline V gene lookup returns CDR1 MNHNS and CDR2 SASEGT. The length of the CDR3 is 13 residues. This CDR3 reads CASSRDGYYEQYF. The CDR3 region has the DNA TGTGCCAGCAGTCGGGACGGATACTACGAGCAGTACTTC.

The gene calls are TRBV30 and TRBJ2-5, with TRBD1 as a possible D gene (6 bases). TRBJ2-7 matches the DNA end more closely, so the J call is doubtful. Germline V gene lookup returns CDR1 GTSNPN and CDR2 SVGIG (reference sequence). CDR3 length: 15 residues. The chain's CDR3 is CAWSVGVGASGEQYF. The CDR3 DNA reads as TGTGCCTGGAGTGTAGGAGTGGGGGCGAGTGGCGAGCAGTACTTC.

V usage is TRBV7-3 and J usage is TRBJ1-1; 8 nucleotides agree with TRBD1. This CDR3 spans 14 amino acids. J gave up 6 bases and V 5 bases, and 8 bases lay outside the gene matches. CDR1 and CDR2 from the germline V gene are SGHTA and FQGTGA. The chain's CDR3 is CASSKRQGFSEAFF. In nucleotides, the CDR3 is TGTGCCAGCAGCAAAAGACAGGGGTTTTCTGAAGCTTTCTTT. The full variable domain, completed using reference TRBV7-3 and TRBJ1-1, is GAGVSQTPSNKVTEKGKYVELRCDPISGHTALYWYRQSLGQGPEFLIYFQGTGAADDSGLPNDRFFAVRPEGSVSTLKIQRTERGDSAVYLCASSKRQGFSEAFFGQGTRLTVV.

The chain has TRBV7-2 and TRBJ2-1; no clear D. Germline V gene lookup returns CDR1 SGHTA and CDR2 FQGNSA. The length of the CDR3 is 11 residues. V gave up 5 bases and J gave up 7 bases, with 6 bases separating them. In nucleotides, the CDR3 is TGTGCCAGCAGCCATCTAAATGAGCAGTTCTTC. It encodes CASSHLNEQFF. Together with reference TRBV7-2 and TRBJ2-1, the CDR3 gives the full variable domain: GAGVSQSPSNKVTEKGKDVELRCDPISGHTALYWYRQSLGQGLEFLIYFQGNSAPDKSGLPSDRFSAERTGGSVSTLTIQRTQQEDSAVYLCASSHLNEQFFGPGTRLTVL.

In this sample, this clone turned up many times. This sequence joins TRBV6-6 and TRBJ2-3, with TRBD1 as a possible D gene (6 bases). The germline CDR1 and CDR2 sequences are MNHNY and SVGAGI (reference sequence). Trimming stripped 5 bases from V and 1 base from J, with 10 bases between. The CDR3 covers 14 residues. As DNA, the CDR3 is TGTGCCAGCAGTCCCCGACAGGGCACAGATACGCAGTATTTT. It encodes CASSPRQGTDTQYF.

The rearrangement links TRBV6-6 to TRBJ1-4, with no clear D. This CDR3 has 13 residues. Germline values: CDR1 MNHNY, CDR2 SVGAGI (reference sequence). Trimming removed 0 bases from V and 6 bases from J, with 5 bases in between. Written as DNA, the CDR3 is TGTGCCAGCAGTTACTCGAGAGATGAAAAACTGTTTTTT. Its protein product is CASSYSRDEKLFF.

The genes are TRBV7-9 and TRBJ2-1; 9 bases line up with TRBD2. The V gene's germline CDR1 is SEHNR and CDR2 FQNEAQ (reference sequence). Trimming at V came to 6 bases and at J to 8 bases, leaving 14 bases not matched to a gene. There are 16 residues in the CDR3. CDR3 protein: CASRARRASGTDEQFF. The CDR3 nucleotides are TGTGCCAGCAGAGCCCGGCGCGCTAGCGGGACCGATGAGCAGTTCTTC.

The genes are TRBV7-3 and TRBJ2-4, with D perhaps being TRBD1 or TRBD2 (5 bases each). V lost 5 bases, J lost 12 bases, and 17 bases lay in between. Germline loops: CDR1 SGHTA, CDR2 FQGTGA. CDR3 length: 13 residues. CDR3 sequence (DNA): TGTGCCAGCAGCCTCAGTTTCGACGGGGCTCAGTACTTC. This gives the protein CASSLSFDGAQYF.

This clone was counted ten times or more. The chain uses TRBV5-6 and TRBJ1-6, with no clear D. The CDR3 covers 14 residues. Per the germline V gene, CDR1 is SGHDT and CDR2 is YYEEEE. Trimming removed 1 base at V and 6 bases at J, with 8 bases between. CDR3: CASSLLGSNSPLHF. The CDR3 coding sequence is TGTGCCAGCAGCTTGTTGGGGAGTAATTCACCCCTCCACTTT.

V usage is TRBV6-1 and J usage is TRBJ2-3; TRBD2 aligns across 14 bases. The trim removed 7 bases at V and 3 bases at J, leaving 3 bases unmatched. The germline V gene encodes CDR1 MNHNS and CDR2 SASEGT. CDR3 length: 15 residues. CDR3: CASTGLAGGTDTQYF. The CDR3 coding sequence is TGTGCCAGCACCGGACTAGCGGGGGGAACAGATACGCAGTATTTT.

This chain connects TRBV5-1 to TRBJ2-3, with 9 bases identical to TRBD2. Germline V gene data show CDR1 as SGHRS and CDR2 as YFSETQ. The length of the CDR3 is 16 residues. Losses at the gene ends were 4 bases for V and 2 bases for J; bases not matched to a gene: 8. The DNA for the CDR3 is TGCGCCAGCAGCCGGTCTAGCGGGACAAACACAGATACGCAGTATTTT. Residues: CASSRSSGTNTDTQYF.